This is a list of T cell receptor beta chains from one sample in a study of control samples from healthy donors and cancer patients. Assay used: immunoSEQ multiplex PCR; TCRdb lists only in-frame clones, some missing. The table includes tens of thousands of clones, roughly 86% detected once. The sequenced material came from blood. These receptors were taken from a woman aged 60-75 years in good health. The CDR3 runs from the conserved cysteine through the conserved F or W. The order of the fields is D gene, clone size, V gene, J gene, CDR3 protein, CDR3 DNA. The D gene is left open where the match is weak. A row's size may be missing; if present it is once, few, many or a size class.

d_call: TRBD1; clone_size: NA; v_call: TRBV9; j_call: TRBJ2-7; cdr3_aa: CASSEGDSSYEQYF; cdr3_nt: TGTGCCAGCAGCGAGGGGGACAGCTCCTACGAGCAGTACTTC
d_call: NA; clone_size: NA; v_call: TRBV28; j_call: TRBJ1-1; cdr3_aa: CASSGGAEGAFF; cdr3_nt: TGTGCCAGCAGCGGAGGGGCTGAAGGGGCTTTCTTT
d_call: NA; clone_size: once; v_call: TRBV6-5; j_call: TRBJ1-2; cdr3_aa: CASSRTGIHGYTF; cdr3_nt: TGTGCCAGCAGTAGAACAGGGATCCATGGCTACACCTTC
d_call: TRBD1; clone_size: few; v_call: TRBV10-2; j_call: TRBJ1-5; cdr3_aa: CASRGQGIYQPQHF; cdr3_nt: TGCGCCAGCAGAGGACAGGGGATTTATCAGCCCCAGCATTTT
d_call: NA; clone_size: NA; v_call: TRBV4-1; j_call: TRBJ2-7; cdr3_aa: CASSQSGSRGLAGGNLYEQYF; cdr3_nt: TGCGCCAGCAGCCAAAGTGGTTCCAGGGGGCTGGCGGGAGGTAACTTATACGAACAGTACTTC
d_call: NA; clone_size: NA; v_call: TRBV5-1; j_call: TRBJ1-4; cdr3_aa: CASSWGAAEAEKLFF; cdr3_nt: TGCGCCAGCAGCTGGGGGGCCGCCGAGGCTGAAAAACTGTTTTTT
d_call: NA; clone_size: NA; v_call: TRBV2; j_call: TRBJ2-1; cdr3_aa: CASLRRVVNEQFF; cdr3_nt: TGTGCCAGCCTCCGTCGGGTGGTCAATGAGCAGTTCTTC
d_call: NA; clone_size: NA; v_call: TRBV18; j_call: TRBJ1-1; cdr3_aa: CASSPPAQGQGTEAFF; cdr3_nt: TGTGCCAGCTCACCACCGGCCCAGGGTCAGGGCACTGAAGCTTTCTTT
d_call: TRBD1; clone_size: NA; v_call: TRBV28; j_call: TRBJ2-5; cdr3_aa: CASNPWGRGQETQYF; cdr3_nt: TGTGCCAGCAACCCATGGGGCAGGGGGCAAGAGACCCAGTACTTC
d_call: NA; clone_size: NA; v_call: TRBV6-2/TRBV6-3; j_call: TRBJ1-5; cdr3_aa: CASSYGGGNRPQHF; cdr3_nt: TGTGCCAGCAGTTACGGCGGAGGGAACCGGCCCCAGCATTTT
d_call: TRBD2; clone_size: NA; v_call: TRBV5-4; j_call: TRBJ2-3; cdr3_aa: CASRRDYGTDTQYF; cdr3_nt: TGTGCCAGCAGGCGGGACTACGGCACAGATACGCAGTATTTT
d_call: NA; clone_size: NA; v_call: TRBV5-6; j_call: TRBJ1-1; cdr3_aa: CASSPGQGQAFF; cdr3_nt: TGTGCCAGCAGCCCTGGTCAGGGACAAGCTTTCTTT
d_call: NA; clone_size: once; v_call: TRBV9; j_call: TRBJ2-2; cdr3_aa: CASRPLLDTGELFF; cdr3_nt: TGTGCCAGCAGACCGCTGTTAGACACCGGGGAGCTGTTTTTT
d_call: NA; clone_size: NA; v_call: TRBV6-6; j_call: TRBJ1-1; cdr3_aa: CASSPPVPQGAGVVF; cdr3_nt: TGTGCCAGCAGTCCCCCCGTTCCACAGGGAGCCGGCGTGGTCTTT
d_call: NA; clone_size: NA; v_call: TRBV5-6; j_call: TRBJ1-2; cdr3_aa: CASSSGHYGYTF; cdr3_nt: TGTGCCAGCAGCTCGGGTCATTATGGCTACACCTTC
d_call: NA; clone_size: NA; v_call: TRBV3-1/TRBV3-2; j_call: TRBJ1-6; cdr3_aa: CASSQVVGISSPLHF; cdr3_nt: TGTGCCAGCAGCCAAGTGGTAGGCATCTCTTCACCCCTCCACTTT
d_call: NA; clone_size: NA; v_call: TRBV6-5; j_call: TRBJ1-1; cdr3_aa: CASSTRAGNTEAFF; cdr3_nt: TGTGCCAGTAGTACTAGGGCCGGAAACACTGAAGCTTTCTTT
d_call: TRBD2; clone_size: NA; v_call: TRBV3-1/TRBV3-2; j_call: TRBJ2-7; cdr3_aa: CASTPGTISYEQYF; cdr3_nt: TGTGCCAGCACTCCCGGGACTATCTCCTACGAGCAGTACTTC
d_call: NA; clone_size: NA; v_call: TRBV11-2; j_call: TRBJ1-1; cdr3_aa: CASSYRVLDTEAFF; cdr3_nt: TGTGCCAGCAGCTACAGGGTTTTGGACACTGAAGCTTTCTTT
d_call: NA; clone_size: NA; v_call: TRBV2; j_call: TRBJ1-5; cdr3_aa: CASRQGEALQPQHF; cdr3_nt: TGTGCCAGCAGACAGGGCGAAGCTTTACAGCCCCAGCATTTT
d_call: NA; clone_size: NA; v_call: TRBV6-2/TRBV6-3; j_call: TRBJ1-5; cdr3_aa: CASSWGEGKPQHF; cdr3_nt: TGTGCCAGCAGTTGGGGGGAAGGGAAGCCCCAGCATTTT
d_call: NA; clone_size: NA; v_call: TRBV19; j_call: TRBJ1-2; cdr3_aa: CASSIPSQANYGYTF; cdr3_nt: TGTGCCAGTAGTATCCCCTCACAAGCTAACTATGGCTACACCTTC
d_call: NA; clone_size: NA; v_call: TRBV3-1/TRBV3-2; j_call: TRBJ1-1; cdr3_aa: CASSQEYGYTEAFF; cdr3_nt: TGTGCCAGCAGCCAAGAGTACGGGTACACTGAAGCTTTCTTT
d_call: NA; clone_size: NA; v_call: TRBV6-5; j_call: TRBJ1-6; cdr3_aa: CASGSGQNYNSPLHF; cdr3_nt: TGTGCCTCAGGGTCCGGGCAGAACTATAATTCACCCCTCCACTTT
d_call: NA; clone_size: many; v_call: TRBV9; j_call: TRBJ1-6; cdr3_aa: CASSVGVSSYNSPLHF; cdr3_nt: TGTGCCAGCAGCGTAGGGGTGTCCTCCTATAATTCACCCCTCCACTTT
d_call: TRBD2; clone_size: NA; v_call: TRBV5-6; j_call: TRBJ2-1; cdr3_aa: CASSLGALADPRVIAGQFF; cdr3_nt: TGTGCCAGCAGCTTGGGGGCACTAGCGGACCCGAGGGTGATCGCGGGGCAGTTCTTC
d_call: TRBD1; clone_size: NA; v_call: TRBV15; j_call: TRBJ2-7; cdr3_aa: CATSRGTGPYEQYF; cdr3_nt: TGTGCCACCAGCAGAGGGACAGGACCCTACGAGCAGTACTTC
d_call: NA; clone_size: NA; v_call: TRBV24-1; j_call: TRBJ2-2; cdr3_aa: CATSLPQGNTGELFF; cdr3_nt: TGTGCCACCAGTCTCCCACAGGGGAACACCGGGGAGCTGTTTTTT
d_call: NA; clone_size: NA; v_call: TRBV5-1; j_call: TRBJ2-7; cdr3_aa: CASRVGPTSYEQYF; cdr3_nt: TGCGCCAGCAGAGTAGGACCCACCTCCTACGAGCAGTACTTC
d_call: NA; clone_size: NA; v_call: TRBV2; j_call: TRBJ2-1; cdr3_aa: CASRVDSYNEQFF; cdr3_nt: TGTGCCAGCAGGGTCGATTCCTACAATGAGCAGTTCTTC
d_call: TRBD1; clone_size: few; v_call: TRBV5-1; j_call: TRBJ2-2; cdr3_aa: CASSPQGPKGGELFF; cdr3_nt: TGCGCCAGCAGCCCACAGGGGCCCAAGGGCGGGGAGCTGTTTTTT
d_call: TRBD1; clone_size: NA; v_call: TRBV20-1; j_call: TRBJ2-7; cdr3_aa: CSASEGGTGGTEQYF; cdr3_nt: TGCAGTGCTAGTGAGGGTGGGACAGGGGGCACCGAGCAGTACTTC
d_call: NA; clone_size: medium-sized; v_call: TRBV15; j_call: TRBJ2-7; cdr3_aa: CATSGQGYEQYF; cdr3_nt: TGTGCCACCAGCGGCCAGGGGTACGAGCAGTACTTC
d_call: TRBD1; clone_size: NA; v_call: TRBV27; j_call: TRBJ2-5; cdr3_aa: CASSLRQGQETQYF; cdr3_nt: TGTGCCAGCAGTCTACGACAGGGCCAAGAGACCCAGTACTTC
d_call: NA; clone_size: NA; v_call: TRBV7-2; j_call: TRBJ1-6; cdr3_aa: CASSLGGGQSPLHF; cdr3_nt: TGTGCCAGCAGTCTAGGTGGGGGACAATCACCCCTCCACTTT
d_call: TRBD1; clone_size: NA; v_call: TRBV4-1; j_call: TRBJ1-1; cdr3_aa: CASSQNPGQGNTEAFF; cdr3_nt: TGCGCCAGCAGCCAAAACCCGGGACAGGGGAACACTGAAGCTTTCTTT
d_call: NA; clone_size: once; v_call: TRBV5-4; j_call: TRBJ1-4; cdr3_aa: CASSLSGEVANEKLFF; cdr3_nt: TGTGCCAGCAGCTTGTCAGGGGAGGTGGCTAATGAAAAACTGTTTTTT
d_call: NA; clone_size: NA; v_call: TRBV6-2/TRBV6-3; j_call: TRBJ2-5; cdr3_aa: CASSYGGPPQETQYF; cdr3_nt: TGTGCCAGCAGTTACGGGGGGCCCCCCCAAGAGACCCAGTACTTC
d_call: NA; clone_size: NA; v_call: TRBV7-8; j_call: TRBJ2-1; cdr3_aa: CASSSSRGGVNPYNEQFF; cdr3_nt: TGTGCCAGCAGCTCTAGTAGAGGGGGGGTCAACCCCTACAATGAGCAGTTCTTC
d_call: TRBD1; clone_size: NA; v_call: TRBV5-1; j_call: TRBJ1-5; cdr3_aa: CASSLGDSEYQPQHF; cdr3_nt: TGCGCCAGCAGCTTGGGGGACAGCGAGTATCAGCCCCAGCATTTT
d_call: NA; clone_size: NA; v_call: TRBV9; j_call: TRBJ1-2; cdr3_aa: CASSVVSNYGYTF; cdr3_nt: TGTGCCAGCAGCGTAGTCAGCAACTATGGCTACACCTTC
d_call: TRBD2; clone_size: once; v_call: TRBV6-5; j_call: TRBJ2-3; cdr3_aa: CASSYQRGATDTQYF; cdr3_nt: TGTGCCAGCAGTTACCAGCGGGGGGCTACAGATACGCAGTATTTT
d_call: TRBD2; clone_size: once; v_call: TRBV11-2; j_call: TRBJ2-1; cdr3_aa: CASSPRLAGGTNEQFF; cdr3_nt: TGTGCCAGCAGCCCCAGACTAGCGGGGGGGACCAATGAGCAGTTCTTC
d_call: NA; clone_size: NA; v_call: TRBV16; j_call: TRBJ2-7; cdr3_aa: CASSQRIYYEQYF; cdr3_nt: TGTGCCAGCAGCCAACGCATATACTACGAGCAGTACTTC
d_call: NA; clone_size: NA; v_call: TRBV6-2/TRBV6-3; j_call: TRBJ1-5; cdr3_aa: CASSPYSNQPQHF; cdr3_nt: TGTGCCAGCAGCCCTTATAGCAATCAGCCCCAGCATTTT
d_call: TRBD1; clone_size: NA; v_call: TRBV5-5; j_call: TRBJ1-1; cdr3_aa: CASRAGDRATEAFF; cdr3_nt: TGTGCCAGCCGTGCGGGCGACAGGGCCACTGAAGCTTTCTTT
d_call: TRBD2; clone_size: NA; v_call: TRBV3-1/TRBV3-2; j_call: TRBJ2-1; cdr3_aa: CASSRRGGRAQGGKNEQFF; cdr3_nt: TGTGCCAGCAGCCGGAGAGGCGGGAGGGCCCAGGGCGGGAAGAATGAGCAGTTCTTC
d_call: NA; clone_size: NA; v_call: TRBV3-1/TRBV3-2; j_call: TRBJ1-5; cdr3_aa: CASRGQPGQPQHF; cdr3_nt: TGTGCCAGCAGAGGACAACCGGGTCAGCCCCAGCATTTT
d_call: TRBD1; clone_size: once; v_call: TRBV5-1; j_call: TRBJ2-7; cdr3_aa: CASGRRGQGEDEQYF; cdr3_nt: TGCGCCAGCGGACGAAGGGGACAGGGAGAAGACGAGCAGTACTTC
d_call: TRBD1; clone_size: NA; v_call: TRBV6-7; j_call: TRBJ1-4; cdr3_aa: CASNRTGRLEKLFF; cdr3_nt: TGTGCCAGCAACCGGACAGGGCGTTTAGAAAAACTGTTTTTT
d_call: NA; clone_size: once; v_call: TRBV10-2; j_call: TRBJ1-5; cdr3_aa: CASSDHPRGSNQPQHF; cdr3_nt: TGCGCCAGCAGTGACCATCCACGGGGTAGCAATCAGCCCCAGCATTTT
d_call: NA; clone_size: NA; v_call: TRBV27; j_call: TRBJ1-1; cdr3_aa: CASSRTANTEAFF; cdr3_nt: TGTGCCAGCAGCCGGACTGCGAACACTGAAGCTTTCTTT
d_call: TRBD2; clone_size: NA; v_call: TRBV14; j_call: TRBJ2-3; cdr3_aa: CASRSGDSTDTQYF; cdr3_nt: TGTGCCAGCAGGAGCGGGGACAGCACAGATACGCAGTATTTT
d_call: TRBD1; clone_size: NA; v_call: TRBV10-1; j_call: TRBJ1-5; cdr3_aa: CASRGTAYSNQPQHF; cdr3_nt: TGCGCCAGCAGGGGGACAGCCTATAGCAATCAGCCCCAGCATTTT